A selection of T cell receptor beta chains follows, all from one sample in a study of technical replicates of blood from several donors. Libraries were prepared by immunoSEQ multiplex PCR; TCRdb keeps only in-frame clonotypes and omits some of them. The repertoire holds around 29,000 clones, around nine tenths seen once, with approximately 4% in the top ten. The sequenced material came from PBMCs. These receptors all come from a human donor in good health. Some clones in this sample may be carry-over from other donors' samples. The CDR3 runs from the conserved cysteine through the conserved F or W. D genes are given only for firm matches. Rows give clone size only sometimes, using once, few, many, or a class for an expanded clone.

J | size | D | V | DNA | CDR3
TRBJ2-1 | . | . | TRBV4-2 | TGTGCCAGCAGCCAAGAAGCCCCCCTAGCGACCAAGTTCGATGAGCAGTTCTTC | CASSQEAPLATKFDEQFF
TRBJ2-4 | . | . | TRBV7-2 | TGTGCCAGCAGCTCCTATCTTGAAAACATTCAGTACTTC | CASSSYLENIQYF
TRBJ1-2 | . | TRBD1 | TRBV4-2 | TGTGCCAGCAGCCAAGATGACAGGGGGCATGGCTACACCTTC | CASSQDDRGHGYTF
TRBJ2-2 | . | TRBD2 | TRBV5-4 | TGTGCCAGCAGCTTGGGTCGCGGGGGGGCAGCCGGGGAGCTGTTTTTT | CASSLGRGGAAGELFF
TRBJ1-1 | . | TRBD1 | TRBV6-5 | TGTGCCAGCAGTTACCCAGGGGGGATCACTGAAGCTTTCTTT | CASSYPGGITEAFF
TRBJ2-4 | . | . | TRBV27 | TGTGCCAGCGGTTTGGAGTCTAGGGGGGCCAAAAACATTCAGTACTTC | CASGLESRGAKNIQYF
TRBJ2-1 | . | TRBD1 | TRBV7-6 | TGTGCCAGCAGCTCCACCGGGACAGCCCCGGGTGAGCAGTTCTTC | CASSSTGTAPGEQFF
TRBJ1-2 | once | TRBD1 | TRBV6-1 | TGTGCCAGCAGGGGACAGGGTAGTGGCTACACCTTC | CASRGQGSGYTF
TRBJ1-2 | . | TRBD1 | TRBV5-4 | TGTGCCAGCAGCTTCCGGGACAGGGACTATGGCTACACCTTC | CASSFRDRDYGYTF
TRBJ2-5 | . | TRBD2 | TRBV28 | TGTGCCAGCAGTTTCAACCAACTAGCGCGGAGAGAGACCCAGTACTTC | CASSFNQLARRETQYF
TRBJ1-6 | . | . | TRBV4-1 | TGCGCCAGCAGCCAAGTGGCGGGACCAAATTCACCCCTCCACTTT | CASSQVAGPNSPLHF
TRBJ1-4 | . | TRBD1 | TRBV7-9 | TGTGCCAGCAGCTTAGGGGGACAGGGTTTTGAAAAACTGTTTTTT | CASSLGGQGFEKLFF
TRBJ1-4 | . | . | TRBV5-1 | TGCGCCAGCAGCTTGGAACAGGGACGTGAAAAACTGTTTTTT | CASSLEQGREKLFF
TRBJ1-4 | . | . | TRBV4-3 | TGCGCCAGCAGCCAAGATCTCACAGGAATTAATGAAAAACTGTTTTTT | CASSQDLTGINEKLFF
TRBJ1-2 | . | . | TRBV11-2 | TGTGCCAGCATCGGCTCTGGAGGGGCTAGTGGCTACACCTTC | CASIGSGGASGYTF
TRBJ2-5 | . | TRBD1 | TRBV4-1 | TGCGCCAGCAGCCAAGATCCCTCTCGACAGGGCGGCGAGACCCAGTACTTC | CASSQDPSRQGGETQYF
TRBJ2-7 | . | . | TRBV7-3 | TGTGCCAGCAGCTTATCCCAGGGGCGCGAGCAGTACTTC | CASSLSQGREQYF
TRBJ2-1 | . | TRBD2 | TRBV4-2 | TGTGCCAGCAGCCAAACGCAACTAGCGGGTGATGAGCAGTTCTTC | CASSQTQLAGDEQFF
TRBJ2-1 | once | . | TRBV6-5 | TGTGCCAGCAGTAACATTTTCAGCTCCTACAATGAGCAGTTCTTC | CASSNIFSSYNEQFF
TRBJ2-7 | . | TRBD1 | TRBV4-2 | TGTGCCAGCAGCCGAGGGACAGGACCCTACGAGCAGTACTTC | CASSRGTGPYEQYF
TRBJ1-6 | . | TRBD1 | TRBV7-9 | TGTGCCAGCAGACTACAGGGGGCGGATAATTCACCCCTCCACTTT | CASRLQGADNSPLHF
TRBJ2-5 | . | . | TRBV7-8 | TGTGCCAGCAGCGGCGGCCAAGAGACCCAGTACTTC | CASSGGQETQYF
TRBJ1-4 | . | . | TRBV25-1 | TGTGCCAGCAGTGAATCGGTTTATCAGGGCCTGTTTTTT | CASSESVYQGLFF
TRBJ1-1 | . | . | TRBV10-1 | TGCGCCATCCCACTCCGGGAAGCTTTCTTT | CAIPLREAFF
TRBJ1-1 | . | . | TRBV5-4 | TGTGCCAGCAGCCAAGGGGGAAGCACTGAAGCTTTCTTT | CASSQGGSTEAFF
TRBJ1-1 | . | . | TRBV27 | TGTGCCAGCAAAGAGGGAGAGCAGGTAGCTTTCTTT | CASKEGEQVAFF
TRBJ2-1 | . | . | TRBV21-1 | TGTGCCAGCAGCAGCAGCGGGAGAAGGAATGAGCAGTTCTTC | CASSSSGRRNEQFF
TRBJ2-7 | . | TRBD1 | TRBV6-5 | TGTGCCACCACCGGGACAGGGGGCGGCGAGCAGTACTTC | CATTGTGGGEQYF
TRBJ1-6 | . | . | TRBV4-3 | TGCGCCAGCAGCCAAGAGAGGCGGATTAATTCACCCCTCCACTTT | CASSQERRINSPLHF
TRBJ2-7 | . | TRBD1 | TRBV6-1 | TGTGCCAGCAGTCCTGGACAGGTCTACGAGCAGTACTTC | CASSPGQVYEQYF
TRBJ1-1 | . | . | TRBV6-1 | TGTGCCAGCATTAAAGTCAGGGGATATGACACTGAAGCTTTCTTT | CASIKVRGYDTEAFF
TRBJ2-5 | . | TRBD1 | TRBV4-2 | TGTGCCAGCAGCGCCACAGGGGGCGGGGAGACCCAGTACTTC | CASSATGGGETQYF
TRBJ2-7 | . | TRBD2 | TRBV5-6 | TGTGCCAGCAGCAATACCGGGACTAGATACGAGCAGTACTTC | CASSNTGTRYEQYF
TRBJ1-5 | . | . | TRBV7-8 | TGTGCCAGCAGCTTAGCGCGGCAGAGAAATCAGCCCCAGCATTTT | CASSLARQRNQPQHF
TRBJ1-5 | . | TRBD1 | TRBV7-9 | TGTGCCAGCAGCTTATCAGGGGGCGAACAGCCCCAGCATTTT | CASSLSGGEQPQHF
TRBJ2-5 | . | TRBD1 | TRBV4-3 | TGCGCCAGCAGCCCAGGGACAGGGGGTGTAGAGACCCAGTACTTC | CASSPGTGGVETQYF
TRBJ2-7 | . | . | TRBV5-1 | TGCGCCAGCAGCCCCGGGACACCCTCCTACGAGCAGTACTTC | CASSPGTPSYEQYF
TRBJ2-7 | . | TRBD2 | TRBV2 | TGTGCCAGCAGTGAGACTAGCGGGGGTGGTGAGCAGTACTTC | CASSETSGGGEQYF
TRBJ1-5 | once | TRBD1 | TRBV19 | TGTGCCAGTAGTCCGACTTGGACAGGGGGCTTTAATCAGCCCCAGCATTTT | CASSPTWTGGFNQPQHF
TRBJ2-7 | . | . | TRBV7-9 | TGTGCCAGCAGCCCCCCCGCGGGGCTCGAGCAGTACTTC | CASSPPAGLEQYF
TRBJ2-7 | . | TRBD2 | TRBV5-6 | TGTGCCAGCAGCTTGCTGGGAGGGTCCTACGAGCAGTACTTC | CASSLLGGSYEQYF